Below, 26 T cell receptor beta chains from the same sample are listed, as sequenced in a study of T-cell reconstitution after alpha-beta-depleted transplantation in children. Unique molecular identifiers were used to barcode this TCRbeta library. TCRdb called the PCR reads again in MiXCR, with one record for every CDR3 protein. The profile covers 250,000 to 300,000 distinct CDR3 sequences, with roughly a tenth appearing a single time and 7% to 9.5% taken by the ten largest. Source: PBMCs, taken before TCRalphabeta/CD19-depleted stem cell transplant. Source of these receptors: a boy under three years old with acute myeloid leukemia, due to receive a stem cell transplant.

The V call is TRBV11-3, the J call TRBJ2-7; possibly TRBD2 for D (6 bases). This CDR3 comprises 14 residues. V was trimmed by 3 bases and J by 7 bases, leaving 16 bases between them. Germline V CDR1 and CDR2: SGHNT, YENEEA. The CDR3: CASSLGLSPREQYF. CDR3 nucleotides: TGTGCCAGCAGCTTGGGACTGAGCCCTAGGGAGCAGTACTTC.

The chain couples TRBV7-9 to TRBJ2-3, with a possible D match to TRBD2 (6 bases). Germline values: CDR1 SEHNR, CDR2 FQNEAQ (reference sequence). Deletions cut 6 bases from V and 3 bases from J, with 16 bases between. The CDR3 runs 15 residues. This CDR3 is CASRTPSALTDTQYF. In DNA form, the CDR3 reads TGTGCCAGCAGGACCCCTAGCGCACTAACAGATACGCAGTATTTT.

Details on this clonotype: With a much larger clone just one base away, this may be a read error. The conserved final phenylalanine or tryptophan is absent from the CDR3, which likely points to a read error. The chain couples TRBV20-1 to TRBJ1-3; D ambiguous. This CDR3 comprises 13 residues. Trimming took 3 bases from V and 1 from J, leaving 7 bases between them. CDR1 and CDR2 (germline): DFQATT, SNEGSKA (reference sequence). DNA of the CDR3: TGCAGTGCTAGCGCAGGATCTGGAAACACCATATATTCT. This encodes CSASAGSGNTIYS.

This clonotype occurred many times. This sequence joins TRBV11-3 and TRBJ2-1, with 8 bases fitting TRBD1. CDR3 size: 17 residues. V lost 1 base, J lost 4 bases, and 9 bases stayed unmatched. Germline V gene sequence: CDR1 SGHNT, CDR2 YENEEA. The CDR3 nucleotides are TGTGCCAGCAGCTTAGGGGCCGGGACAGGCCCTTACAATGAGCAGTTCTTC. It encodes CASSLGAGTGPYNEQFF.

This clonotype was observed many times. The chain has TRBV9 and TRBJ2-2; 7 bases line up with TRBD1. The J segment lost 7 bases and the V segment lost 4 bases, leaving 10 bases of the junction unmatched. Germline values: CDR1 SGDLS, CDR2 YYNGEE. The CDR3 is made up of 15 amino acids. CDR3 nucleotides: TGTGCCAGCAGCCCCAGAACAGGGGCCGGCGGGGAGCTGTTTTTT. Translation gives CASSPRTGAGGELFF.

The table lists this clonotype with many counts. This sequence joins TRBV4-1 and TRBJ2-1, with 9 bases fitting TRBD2. V shed 0 bases, J shed 9 bases, and the junction held 12 bases outside the gene matches. The length of the CDR3 is 17 residues. The V gene's germline CDR1 is MGHRA and CDR2 YSYEKL. CDR3 sequence reads: CASSQDIGSGRKGEQFF. The CDR3 DNA follows: TGCGCCAGCAGCCAAGATATAGGTAGCGGGAGAAAAGGTGAGCAGTTCTTC.

This clonotype has a count of ten or more. J is TRBJ2-2 and V is TRBV4-3; D may be TRBD2 (6 bases). Trimming removed 4 bases from V and 4 bases from J, with 7 bases in between. The CDR3 length is 13 residues. Germline CDR1 LGHNA, CDR2 YSLEER. CDR3 sequence: CASSRGVTGELFF. The CDR3 DNA sequence: TGCGCCAGCAGCCGGGGGGTCACCGGGGAGCTGTTTTTT.

This clonotype has a count of ten or more. The chain employs TRBV12-3 or TRBV12-4 and TRBJ2-7; D is unresolved. The CDR3 extends over 15 amino acids. Between the trimmed V and J ends, which lost 1 base and 6 bases, there was a span of 16 bases. The CDR3: CASSLESSVATEQYF. The DNA of the CDR3 is TGTGCCAGCAGTTTAGAAAGCTCGGTAGCCACCGAGCAGTACTTC.

This clonotype was found many times. The CDR3, as DNA: TGTGCCAGCAGCGGTAGGGACGGCCTCTCCTACGAGCAGTACTTC. It specifies CASSGRDGLSYEQYF. The V gene is TRBV7-2, the J gene TRBJ2-7; perhaps D is TRBD1 or TRBD2 (5 bases each). The germline V gene encodes CDR1 SGHTA and CDR2 FQGNSA. V was clipped by 5 bases and J by 0 bases, with 14 bases between them. This CDR3 is built from 15 residues.

This clonotype has just a few counts. The chain uses TRBV11-1 and TRBJ2-7; 12 positions match TRBD2. Germline lookup yields CDR1 SGHAT and CDR2 FQDESV (reference sequence). Trimming removed 5 bases from V and 4 bases from J; junction bases left unmatched: 15. This CDR3 region has 18 residues. CDR3 region: CASSLPLLLAGGPYEQYF. CDR3 DNA: TGTGCCAGCAGCCTCCCCCTGCTCCTAGCGGGAGGGCCATACGAGCAGTACTTC.

At least ten counts were recorded for this clonotype. The rearrangement joins TRBV5-1 to TRBJ2-2, with TRBD1 as a possible D gene (6 bases). CDR3 length: 18 residues. Germline assignment: CDR1 SGHRS and CDR2 YFSETQ. V was clipped by 0 bases and J by 6 bases, with 21 bases between them. In DNA, the CDR3 is TGCGCCAGCAGCTTGGAGAGGGTACAGCACCACAGGGCCGGGGAGCTGTTTTTT. Encoded protein: CASSLERVQHHRAGELFF.

In this sample, this clonotype turned up many times. The chain recombines TRBV7-2 with TRBJ2-1, with D unclear. V was cut by 9 bases and J by 1 base, with 13 bases left in between. The CDR3 contains 14 residues. Germline V gene lookup returns CDR1 SGHTA and CDR2 FQGNSA. The CDR3 loop reads CASASDLSYNEQFF. As DNA, the CDR3 is TGTGCCAGTGCATCGGACCTTTCCTACAATGAGCAGTTCTTC.

This clonotype showed up many times. This rearrangement joins TRBV2 to TRBJ2-3, with D perhaps TRBD1 (6 bases). CDR3 length equals 15 residues. V was shortened by 2 bases and J by 5 bases, with 14 bases between the two germline ends. CDR1 and CDR2 from the germline V gene are SNHLY and FYNNEI. CDR3 sequence: CASSETGQGLDTQYF. The CDR3 nucleotides read TGTGCCAGCAGTGAAACAGGTCAGGGGTTAGATACGCAGTATTTT.

A few counts support this clonotype. The chain recombines TRBV10-3 with TRBJ2-1, with 13 bases that match TRBD2. V lost 2 bases, J lost 10 bases, and 17 bases stayed unmatched. Germline V lookup: CDR1 ENHRY, CDR2 SYGVKD. This CDR3 has 19 amino acids. The DNA of the CDR3 is TGTGCCATCAGTGAGATCCCGGGGGGGCCGGGACTAGCGGGAAAGGAGCAGTTCTTC. Its translation is CAISEIPGGPGLAGKEQFF.

V gene TRBV29-1 combines with J gene TRBJ2-5; 7 bases align to TRBD2. The CDR3 totals 13 residues. Germline trimming cut 4 bases from V and 1 base from J; bases unmatched to any gene: 3. Germline V gene data show CDR1 as SQVTM and CDR2 as ANQGSEA. CDR3 bases: TGCAGCGTTGGGGGAGGGGTCCAAGAGACCCAGTACTTC. This translates into CSVGGGVQETQYF.

This clonotype came up a few times. The rearrangement uses TRBV2 and TRBJ2-2, with D perhaps being TRBD1 or TRBD2 (5 bases each). Trimming cost V 9 bases and J 0 bases, with 8 bases left between them. The CDR3 contains 13 residues. Germline V gene data show CDR1 as SNHLY and CDR2 as FYNNEI. CDR3 sequence reads: CARGRPNTGELFF. For the CDR3, the DNA is TGTGCCAGGGGACGGCCGAACACCGGGGAGCTGTTTTTT.

This clonotype appeared many times. The CDR3 region has the DNA TGTGCCATCAGGGGGACAGGGGGCAACTATGGCTACACCTTC. Encoded protein: CAIRGTGGNYGYTF. This chain uses TRBV10-3 with TRBJ1-2; 12 bases agree with TRBD1. The trim removed 6 bases at V and 2 bases at J, leaving 1 base unmatched. CDR3 length equals 14 residues. Germline values: CDR1 ENHRY, CDR2 SYGVKD.

This clonotype occurred many times. This chain links TRBV15 with TRBJ1-5; 9 positions match TRBD1. The CDR3 extends over 15 amino acids. From germline, CDR1 is LNHNV and CDR2 YYDKDF (reference sequence). V was clipped by 3 bases and J by 6 bases; unmatched bases: 6. The CDR3 DNA is TGTGCCACCAGCAGCAACACAGGGGGCAGTCAGCCCCAGCATTTT. Translating it yields CATSSNTGGSQPQHF.

The chain joins TRBV10-3 to TRBJ2-7; 10 bases agree with TRBD1. CDR1 is ENHRY, CDR2 SYGVKD, per germline. The CDR3 covers 16 residues. V trimming: 0 bases; J trimming: 2 bases; junction bases outside the gene matches: 4. CDR3 region: CAISESPGQGPYEQYF. CDR3 sequence (DNA): TGTGCCATCAGTGAGTCCCCGGGACAGGGGCCCTACGAGCAGTACTTC.

There are many counts of this clonotype. The J gene is TRBJ2-1, the V gene TRBV5-1; D not resolved. CDR1 and CDR2 (germline): SGHRS, YFSETQ. The germline V and J ends were trimmed by 0 bases and 2 bases, with 15 bases remaining between them. This CDR3 comprises 17 residues. CDR3 region: CASSLVPWLAPYNEQFF. The CDR3 nucleotides are TGCGCCAGCAGCTTGGTCCCGTGGTTAGCCCCCTACAATGAGCAGTTCTTC.

The rearrangement joins TRBV6-5 to TRBJ2-3; D call uncertain. The V gene lost 0 bases and the J gene lost 7 bases, with 11 bases spanning the gap. The CDR3 runs 14 residues. Germline V gene lookup returns CDR1 MNHEY and CDR2 SVGAGI. The CDR3 sequence: CASSYSPLTHTQYF. CDR3 coding DNA: TGTGCCAGCAGTTACTCCCCTTTGACGCATACGCAGTATTTT.

This clonotype was recorded at least ten times. The rearrangement joins TRBV7-2 to TRBJ2-1; a possible D gene is TRBD2 (6 bases). Germline values: CDR1 SGHTA, CDR2 FQGNSA. The CDR3 runs 16 residues. The ends were cut back, 5 bases at V and 0 bases at J, with 14 bases in the middle. The CDR3 reads CASSPAPGLSYNEQFF. The CDR3 nucleotides are TGTGCCAGCAGCCCAGCACCGGGACTCTCCTACAATGAGCAGTTCTTC.

This clonotype appeared many times. The junction departs from the called germline gene at one end, perhaps through a read error. J is TRBJ1-2 and V is TRBV5-1; 7 nucleotides match TRBD1. Germline V gene lookup returns CDR1 SGHRS and CDR2 YFSETQ. The CDR3 is 11 amino acids. CDR3 nucleotide sequence: TGTGCCAGCAGTTTAGGGGGCGGCTACACCTTC. Encoded protein: CASSLGGGYTF.

This clonotype has just a few counts. The chain is built from TRBV19 and TRBJ2-5; 10 bases fit TRBD1. The germline V gene has CDR1 LNHDA and CDR2 SQIVND (reference sequence). The CDR3 is 14 amino acids. V lost 3 bases and J lost 2; bases outside the gene matches: 0. The CDR3 DNA reads TGTGCCAGTAGTATGGACAGGGGGCAAGAGACCCAGTACTTC. This translates into CASSMDRGQETQYF.

This clonotype came up many times. The chain recombines TRBV5-8 with TRBJ1-5, with TRBD1 as a possible D gene (5 bases). This CDR3 has 16 residues. The germline CDR1 and CDR2 sequences are SGHTS and YDEGEE. V was clipped by 0 bases and J by 2 bases, with 12 bases between them. CDR3 amino acids: CASSLGRGWGNQPQHF. The CDR3 DNA is TGTGCCAGCAGCTTGGGGAGGGGTTGGGGCAATCAGCCCCAGCATTTT.

A word on this clonotype: Given a much more abundant clone one base away, this may be a read error. Since no conserved phenylalanine or tryptophan closes the CDR3, a read error is the likely cause. The V call is TRBV11-2, the J call TRBJ2-7; TRBD1 agrees at 7 bases. Per germline, CDR1 SGHAT and CDR2 FQNNGV. With V trimmed by 5 bases and J by 2 bases, 9 bases remained unmatched. This CDR3 is 15 amino acids long. CDR3 loop: CASSPLDRLAYEQYS. CDR3 in DNA: TGTGCCAGCAGCCCCCTGGACAGGCTAGCCTACGAGCAGTACTCC.